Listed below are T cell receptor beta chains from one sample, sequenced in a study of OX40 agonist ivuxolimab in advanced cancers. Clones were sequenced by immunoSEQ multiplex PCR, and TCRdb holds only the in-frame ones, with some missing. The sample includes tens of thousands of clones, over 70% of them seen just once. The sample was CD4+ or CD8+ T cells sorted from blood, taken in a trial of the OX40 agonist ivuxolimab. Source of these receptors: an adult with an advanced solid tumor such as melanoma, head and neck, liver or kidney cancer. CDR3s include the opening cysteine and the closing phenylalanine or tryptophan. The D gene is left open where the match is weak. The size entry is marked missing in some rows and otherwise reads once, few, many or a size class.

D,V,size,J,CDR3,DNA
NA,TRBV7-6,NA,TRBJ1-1,CASSLALLGTEAFF,TGTGCCAGCAGCTTAGCCTTGTTAGGGACTGAAGCTTTCTTT
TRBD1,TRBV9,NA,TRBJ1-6,CASSEGQPNSPLHF,TGTGCCAGCAGCGAGGGACAGCCGAATTCACCCCTCCACTTT
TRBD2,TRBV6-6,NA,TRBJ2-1,CASSQTSPEYNEQFF,TGTGCCAGCAGTCAGACTAGCCCTGAGTACAATGAGCAGTTCTTC
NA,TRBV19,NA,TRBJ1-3,CASSIQDSGNTIYF,TGTGCCAGTAGTATCCAGGACTCTGGAAACACCATATATTTT
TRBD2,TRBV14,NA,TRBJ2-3,CASSQGLAGFDTQYF,TGTGCCAGCAGCCAGGGACTAGCGGGATTTGATACGCAGTATTTT
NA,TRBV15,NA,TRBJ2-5,CATKDNGETQYF,TGTGCCACCAAGGACAATGGGGAGACCCAGTACTTC
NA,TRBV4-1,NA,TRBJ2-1,CASSQDFSSPIYNEQFF,TGCGCCAGCAGCCAAGATTTTTCATCTCCAATCTACAATGAGCAGTTCTTC
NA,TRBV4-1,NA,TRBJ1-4,CASSQVLPGRFNNEKLFF,TGCGCCAGCAGCCAAGTTCTACCAGGGAGGTTTAATAATGAAAAACTGTTTTTT
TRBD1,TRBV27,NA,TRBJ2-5,CASSRRTGKETQYF,TGTGCCAGCAGTCGCCGGACAGGGAAGGAGACCCAGTACTTC
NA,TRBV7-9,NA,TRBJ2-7,CASSLRGRRYEQYF,TGTGCCAGCAGCTTAAGGGGGAGGAGGTACGAGCAGTACTTC
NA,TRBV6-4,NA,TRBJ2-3,CASRDQGTDTQYF,TGTGCCAGCAGGGATCAGGGGACAGATACGCAGTATTTT
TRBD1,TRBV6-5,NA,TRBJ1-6,CASSWTDRGHNSPLHF,TGTGCCAGCAGTTGGACCGACAGGGGGCATAATTCACCCCTCCACTTT
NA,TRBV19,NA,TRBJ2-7,CASSMVSMDEQYF,TGTGCCAGTAGTATGGTCTCTATGGACGAGCAGTACTTC
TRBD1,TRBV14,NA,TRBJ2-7,CASSRTTGYSYEQYF,TGTGCCAGCAGCCGCACGACAGGGTATTCCTACGAGCAGTACTTC
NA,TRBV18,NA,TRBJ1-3,CASSPRTADSGNTIYF,TGTGCCAGCTCACCCAGGACAGCAGACTCTGGAAACACCATATATTTT
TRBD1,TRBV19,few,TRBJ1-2,CASRGQGVVHGYTF,TGTGCCAGTAGGGGACAGGGTGTAGTGCATGGCTACACCTTC
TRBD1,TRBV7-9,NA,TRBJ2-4,CASSTSQQGAKNIQYF,TGTGCCAGCAGCACATCACAACAGGGGGCCAAAAACATTCAGTACTTC
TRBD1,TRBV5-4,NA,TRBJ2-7,CASSLQGASYEQYF,TGTGCCAGCAGCTTGCAGGGGGCTTCCTACGAGCAGTACTTC
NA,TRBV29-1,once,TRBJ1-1,CSGGGRTTEAFF,TGCAGCGGGGGGGGCCGTACGACTGAAGCTTTCTTT
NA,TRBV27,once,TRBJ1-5,CASSPWVKQPQHF,TGTGCCAGCAGCCCCTGGGTGAAGCAGCCCCAGCATTTT
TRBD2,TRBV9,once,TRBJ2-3,CASSASSWGGGTDTQYF,TGTGCCAGCAGCGCCTCGTCTTGGGGGGGAGGCACAGATACGCAGTATTTT
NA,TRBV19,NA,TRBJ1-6,CASTRGRQTPLHF,TGTGCCAGTACCCGAGGGAGGCAAACACCCCTCCACTTT
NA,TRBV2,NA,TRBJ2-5,CASSEAQTGLGTQYF,TGTGCCAGCAGTGAAGCTCAAACAGGGTTAGGGACCCAGTACTTC
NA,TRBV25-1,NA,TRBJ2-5,CASSVGRGGETQYF,TGTGCCAGCAGTGTAGGGAGAGGCGGAGAGACCCAGTACTTC
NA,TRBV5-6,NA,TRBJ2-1,CASGNRGRGALSDEQFF,TGTGCCAGCGGCAACAGGGGCCGGGGGGCCCTTTCGGATGAGCAGTTCTTC
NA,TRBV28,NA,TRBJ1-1,CASSWGSNTEAFF,TGTGCCAGCAGTTGGGGATCGAACACTGAAGCTTTCTTT
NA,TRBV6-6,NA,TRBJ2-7,CASSYSGRSSYEQYF,TGTGCCAGCAGTTACTCGGGAAGGAGCTCCTACGAGCAGTACTTC
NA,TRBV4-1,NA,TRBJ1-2,CASSQVRSGLRDYGYAF,TGCGCCAGCAGCCAAGTTAGGTCCGGGCTTAGGGACTATGGCTACGCCTTC
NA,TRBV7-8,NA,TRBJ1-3,CASSLGVFSGNTIYF,TGTGCCAGCAGCTTAGGGGTTTTCTCTGGAAACACCATATATTTT
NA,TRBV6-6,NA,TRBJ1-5,CASSWGYQPQHF,TGTGCCAGCAGTTGGGGATATCAGCCCCAGCATTTT
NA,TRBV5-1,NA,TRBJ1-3,CASSRDPVSGNTIYF,TGCGCCAGCAGCCGGGACCCAGTCTCTGGAAACACCATATATTTT
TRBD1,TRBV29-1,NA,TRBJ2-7,CSVEDPRGPLNEQYF,TGCAGCGTTGAAGATCCCAGGGGGCCTTTGAACGAGCAGTACTTC
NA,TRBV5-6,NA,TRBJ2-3,CASSPQASTDTQYF,TGTGCCAGCAGCCCTCAGGCTTCCACAGATACGCAGTATTTT
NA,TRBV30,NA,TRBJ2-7,CAYGASTGRYEQYF,TGTGCGTATGGAGCCTCGACAGGGAGGTACGAGCAGTACTTC
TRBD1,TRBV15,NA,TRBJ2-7,CATSSWDREYEQYF,TGTGCCACCAGCAGCTGGGACAGGGAATACGAGCAGTACTTC
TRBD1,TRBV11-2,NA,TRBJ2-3,CASIRDRSSDTQYF,TGTGCCAGCATCCGGGACAGGAGTTCAGATACGCAGTATTTT
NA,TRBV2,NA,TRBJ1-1,CASRFPDTGRPNTEAFF,TGTGCCAGCAGATTCCCGGACACCGGGAGGCCCAACACTGAAGCTTTCTTT
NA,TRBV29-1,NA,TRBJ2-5,CSVVSRRETQYF,TGCAGCGTTGTATCCCGACGGGAGACCCAGTACTTC
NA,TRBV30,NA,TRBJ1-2,CAWSLRRTYGYTF,TGTGCCTGGAGTTTAAGGCGAACCTATGGCTACACCTTC
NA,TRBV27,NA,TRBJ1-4,CASSLSRTNSATNEKLFF,TGTGCCAGCAGTTTATCGAGGACCAACAGTGCAACTAATGAAAAACTGTTTTTT
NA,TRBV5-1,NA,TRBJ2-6,CASSLAPGDYSGANVLTF,TGCGCCAGCAGCTTGGCACCAGGGGACTACTCTGGGGCCAACGTCCTGACTTTC
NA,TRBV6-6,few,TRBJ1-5,CASSSSPNQPQHF,TGTGCCAGCAGTTCTAGCCCGAATCAGCCCCAGCATTTT
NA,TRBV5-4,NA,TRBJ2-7,CASSLAGEQYF,TGTGCCAGCAGCTTGGCGGGGGAGCAGTACTTC
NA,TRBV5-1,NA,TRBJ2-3,CASSPGPRPATDTQYF,TGCGCCAGCAGTCCGGGGCCGCGGCCCGCCACAGATACGCAGTATTTT
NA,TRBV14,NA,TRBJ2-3,CASSPQGRDTQYF,TGTGCCAGCAGCCCTCAAGGGAGGGATACGCAGTATTTT
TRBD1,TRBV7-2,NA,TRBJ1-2,CASSQGQGYGYTF,TGTGCCAGCAGCCAAGGACAGGGCTATGGCTACACCTTC
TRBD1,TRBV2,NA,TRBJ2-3,CASSDGPGGQTDTQYF,TGTGCCAGCAGTGACGGACCAGGGGGTCAAACAGATACGCAGTATTTT
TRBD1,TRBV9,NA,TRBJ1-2,CASSQGNYGYTF,TGTGCCAGCTCACAGGGGAATTATGGCTACACCTTC
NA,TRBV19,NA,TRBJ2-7,CARVRFEQYF,TGTGCCAGGGTCCGATTTGAGCAGTACTTC
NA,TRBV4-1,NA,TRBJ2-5,CASSQGRGQETQYF,TGCGCCAGCAGCCAAGGTCGGGGTCAAGAGACCCAGTACTTC
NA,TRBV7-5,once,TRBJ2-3,CASSRLAGGQDTQYF,TGTGCCAGCAGCAGACTAGCGGGAGGGCAAGATACGCAGTATTTT
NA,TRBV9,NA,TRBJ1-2,CASSVGVGNTNYGYTF,TGTGCCAGCAGCGTAGGGGTCGGGAATACTAACTATGGCTACACCTTC
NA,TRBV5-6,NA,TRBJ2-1,CASSLERGGDYNEQFF,TGTGCCAGCAGCTTGGAACGCGGGGGCGACTACAATGAGCAGTTCTTC
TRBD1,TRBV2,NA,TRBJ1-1,CATGTGGSLNTEAFF,TGTGCCACTGGGACAGGGGGCTCTCTGAACACTGAAGCTTTCTTT
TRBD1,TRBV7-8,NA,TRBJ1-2,CASSLEQGDGYGYTF,TGTGCCAGCAGCTTAGAACAGGGGGACGGCTATGGCTACACCTTC